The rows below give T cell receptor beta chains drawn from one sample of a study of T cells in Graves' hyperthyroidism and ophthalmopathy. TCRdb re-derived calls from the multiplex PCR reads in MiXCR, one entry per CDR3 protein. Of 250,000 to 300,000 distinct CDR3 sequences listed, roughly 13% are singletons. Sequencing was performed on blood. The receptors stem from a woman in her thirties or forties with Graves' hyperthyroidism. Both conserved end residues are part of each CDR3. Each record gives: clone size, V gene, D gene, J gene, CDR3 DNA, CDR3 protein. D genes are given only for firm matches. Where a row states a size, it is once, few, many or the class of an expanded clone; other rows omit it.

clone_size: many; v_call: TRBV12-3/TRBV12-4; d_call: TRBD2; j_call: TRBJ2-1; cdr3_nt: TGTGCCAGCAGTTCCCAGGGACTAGCGGTCTACAATGAGCAGTTCTTC; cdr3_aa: CASSSQGLAVYNEQFF
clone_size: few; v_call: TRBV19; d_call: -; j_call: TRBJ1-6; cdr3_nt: TGTGCCAGTAGTGACTCAGTCGGTTCACCCCTCCACTTT; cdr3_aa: CASSDSVGSPLHF
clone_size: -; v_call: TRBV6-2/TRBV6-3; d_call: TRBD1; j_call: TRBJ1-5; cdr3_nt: TGTGCCAGCAGGGGTCCAGGGGGGAATCAGCCCCAGCATTTT; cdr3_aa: CASRGPGGNQPQHF
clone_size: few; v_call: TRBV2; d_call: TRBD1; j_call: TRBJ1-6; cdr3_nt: TGTGCCAGTCGGACAGGGGGCGGAGATAATTCACCCCTCCACTTT; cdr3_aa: CASRTGGGDNSPLHF
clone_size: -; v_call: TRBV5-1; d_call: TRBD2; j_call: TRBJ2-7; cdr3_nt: TGCGCCAGCAGCTTGGGACTAGCGGGGGGCCTCGAGCAGTACTTC; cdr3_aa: CASSLGLAGGLEQYF
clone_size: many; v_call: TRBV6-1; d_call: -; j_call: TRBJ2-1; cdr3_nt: TGTGCCAGCAGTGGCCCTCGGACTAGGGGGGGGAATGAGCAGTTCTTC; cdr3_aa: CASSGPRTRGGNEQFF
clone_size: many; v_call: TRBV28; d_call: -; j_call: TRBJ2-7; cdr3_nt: TGTGCCAGCACTCAAGGTGGGGTGACCTACGAGCAGTACTTC; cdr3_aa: CASTQGGVTYEQYF
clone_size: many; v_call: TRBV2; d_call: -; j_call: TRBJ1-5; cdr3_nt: TGTGCCAGCGGAAATCAGCCCCAGCATTTT; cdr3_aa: CASGNQPQHF
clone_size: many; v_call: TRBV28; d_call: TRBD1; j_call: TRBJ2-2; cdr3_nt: TGTGCCAGCAGTTTAGGGCAGGGGGCGAACACCGGGGAGCTGTTTTTT; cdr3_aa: CASSLGQGANTGELFF
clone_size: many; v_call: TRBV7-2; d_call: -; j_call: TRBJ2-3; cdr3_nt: TGTGCCAGCAGCTTAGAGGCTGGGACGCAGTATTTT; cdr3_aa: CASSLEAGTQYF
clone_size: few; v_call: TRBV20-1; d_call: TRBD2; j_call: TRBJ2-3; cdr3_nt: TGCAGTGCTCAAGCAGCGGGGGGGGCAGATACGCAGTATTTT; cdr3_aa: CSAQAAGGADTQYF
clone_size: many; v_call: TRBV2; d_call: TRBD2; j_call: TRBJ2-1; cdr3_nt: TGTGCCAGCAGCGTTTCTCCCGGGACTAGCGTAGGCCATGAGCAGTTCTTC; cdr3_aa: CASSVSPGTSVGHEQFF
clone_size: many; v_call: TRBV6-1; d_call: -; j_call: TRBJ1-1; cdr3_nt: TGTGCCAGCCTGGGACACACTGAAGCTTTCTTT; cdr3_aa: CASLGHTEAFF
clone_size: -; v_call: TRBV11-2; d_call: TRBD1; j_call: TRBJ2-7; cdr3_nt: TGTGCCAGCAGTAACGCCGGGACAGGGGGGGCCTACGAGCAGTACTTC; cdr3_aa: CASSNAGTGGAYEQYF
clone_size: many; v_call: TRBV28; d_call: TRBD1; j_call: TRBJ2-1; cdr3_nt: TGTGCCAGCAGAATACAGGGGGCTTGGGAGCAGTTCTTC; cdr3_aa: CASRIQGAWEQFF
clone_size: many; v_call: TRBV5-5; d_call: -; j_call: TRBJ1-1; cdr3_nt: TGTGCCAGCAGCCGGTGGGACACTGAAGCTTTCTTT; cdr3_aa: CASSRWDTEAFF
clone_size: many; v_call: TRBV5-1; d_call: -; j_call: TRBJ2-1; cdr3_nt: TGCGCCAGCAGCTTGGCAGGTTTTGTTTACGATGAGCAGTTCTTC; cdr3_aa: CASSLAGFVYDEQFF
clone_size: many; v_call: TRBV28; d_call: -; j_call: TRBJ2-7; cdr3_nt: TGTGCCAGCAGTTCAGTCCCTGAGGGGTACGAGCAGTACTTC; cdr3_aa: CASSSVPEGYEQYF
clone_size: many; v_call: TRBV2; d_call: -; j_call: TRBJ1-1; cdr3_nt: TGTGCCAGCAAAATGAACACTGAAGCTTTCTTT; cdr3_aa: CASKMNTEAFF
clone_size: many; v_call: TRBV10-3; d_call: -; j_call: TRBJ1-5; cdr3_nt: TGTGCCATCAGTGAGTCGAACAGGGCCCATCAGCCCCAGCATTTT; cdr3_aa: CAISESNRAHQPQHF